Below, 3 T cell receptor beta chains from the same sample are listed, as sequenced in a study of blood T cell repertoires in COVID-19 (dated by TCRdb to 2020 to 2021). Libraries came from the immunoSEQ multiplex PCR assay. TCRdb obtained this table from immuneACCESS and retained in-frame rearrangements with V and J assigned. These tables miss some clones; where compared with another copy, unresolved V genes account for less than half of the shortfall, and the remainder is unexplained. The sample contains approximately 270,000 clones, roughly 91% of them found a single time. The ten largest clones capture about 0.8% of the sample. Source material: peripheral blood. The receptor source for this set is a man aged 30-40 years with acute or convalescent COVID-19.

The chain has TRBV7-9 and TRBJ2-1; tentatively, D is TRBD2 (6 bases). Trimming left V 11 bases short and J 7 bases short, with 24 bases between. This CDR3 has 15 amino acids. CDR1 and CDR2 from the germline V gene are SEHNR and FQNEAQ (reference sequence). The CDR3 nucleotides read TGTGCCGGGTCCGAGGTCCGGGGGAACGGGAATGAGCAGTTCTTC. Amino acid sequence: CAGSEVRGNGNEQFF.

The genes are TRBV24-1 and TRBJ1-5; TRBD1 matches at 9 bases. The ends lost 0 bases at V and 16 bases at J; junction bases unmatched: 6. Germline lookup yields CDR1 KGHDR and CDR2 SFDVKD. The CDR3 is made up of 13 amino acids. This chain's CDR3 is CATSDLQGQGRHF. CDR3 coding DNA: TGTGCCACCAGTGATTTGCAGGGACAGGGACGACATTTT.

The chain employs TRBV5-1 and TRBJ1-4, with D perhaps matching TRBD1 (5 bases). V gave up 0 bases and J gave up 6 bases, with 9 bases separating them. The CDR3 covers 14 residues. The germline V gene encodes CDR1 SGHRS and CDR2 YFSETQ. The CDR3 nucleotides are TGCGCCAGCAGCTTGGGGGGCTTGGATGAAAAACTGTTTTTT. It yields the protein CASSLGGLDEKLFF.